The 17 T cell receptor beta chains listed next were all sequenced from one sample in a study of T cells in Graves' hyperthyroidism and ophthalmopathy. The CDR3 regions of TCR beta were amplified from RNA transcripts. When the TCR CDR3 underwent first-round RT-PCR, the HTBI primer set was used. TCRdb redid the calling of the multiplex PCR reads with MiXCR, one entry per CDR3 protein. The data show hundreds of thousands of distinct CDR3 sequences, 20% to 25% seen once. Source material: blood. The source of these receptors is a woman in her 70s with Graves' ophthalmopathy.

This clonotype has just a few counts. The CDR3 reads CASSLSYPFARNYGYTF. The CDR3 DNA follows: TGTGCCAGCAGTTTATCTTACCCTTTTGCGCGAAACTATGGCTACACCTTC. V is TRBV12-3 or TRBV12-4 and J is TRBJ1-2, with unresolved D. The CDR3 is 17 residues long. Trimming removed 2 bases at V and 2 bases at J, with 18 bases between.

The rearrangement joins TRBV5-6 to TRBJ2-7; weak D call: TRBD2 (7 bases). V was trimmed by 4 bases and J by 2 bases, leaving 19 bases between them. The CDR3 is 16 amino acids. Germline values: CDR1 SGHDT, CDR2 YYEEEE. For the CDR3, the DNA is TGTGCCAGCAGCCTAGGGGGGGTGGACGAAACCTACGAGCAGTACTTC. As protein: CASSLGGVDETYEQYF.

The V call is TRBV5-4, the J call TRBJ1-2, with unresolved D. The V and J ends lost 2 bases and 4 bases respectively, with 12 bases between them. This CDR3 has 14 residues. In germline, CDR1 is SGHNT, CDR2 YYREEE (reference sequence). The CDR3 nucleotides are TGTGCCAGCAGCTTCGGGCGGATGACCTATGGCTACACCTTC. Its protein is CASSFGRMTYGYTF. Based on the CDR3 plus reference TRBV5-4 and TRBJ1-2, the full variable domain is ETGVTQSPTHLIKTRGQQVTLRCSSQSGHNTVSWYQQALGQGPQFIFQYYREEENGRGNFPPRFSGLQFPNYSSELNVNALELDDSALYLCASSFGRMTYGYTFGSGTRLTVV.

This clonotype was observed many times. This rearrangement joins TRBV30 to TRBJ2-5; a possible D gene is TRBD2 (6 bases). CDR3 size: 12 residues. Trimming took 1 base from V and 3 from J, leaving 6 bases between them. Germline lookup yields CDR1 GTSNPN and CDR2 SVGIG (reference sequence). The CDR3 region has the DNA TGTGCCTGGAGTGCGGGGGAAGAGACCCAGTACTTC. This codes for CAWSAGEETQYF.

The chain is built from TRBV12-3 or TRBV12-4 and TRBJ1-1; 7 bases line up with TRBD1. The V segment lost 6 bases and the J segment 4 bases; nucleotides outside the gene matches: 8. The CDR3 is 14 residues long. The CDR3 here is CASSQGGMITEAFF. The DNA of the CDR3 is TGTGCCAGCAGCCAGGGGGGCATGATCACTGAAGCTTTCTTT.

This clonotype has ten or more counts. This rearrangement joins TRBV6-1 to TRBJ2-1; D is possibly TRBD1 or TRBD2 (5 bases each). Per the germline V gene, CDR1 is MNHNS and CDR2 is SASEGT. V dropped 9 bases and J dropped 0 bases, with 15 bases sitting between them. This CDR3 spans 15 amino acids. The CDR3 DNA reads TGTGCCAGTCCCCTGAGGGGCAGCTCCTACAATGAGCAGTTCTTC. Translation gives CASPLRGSSYNEQFF.

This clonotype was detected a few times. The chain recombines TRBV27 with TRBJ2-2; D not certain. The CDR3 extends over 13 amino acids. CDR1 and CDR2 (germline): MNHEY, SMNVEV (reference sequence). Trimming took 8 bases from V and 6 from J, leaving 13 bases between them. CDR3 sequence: CASGRTTAGELFF. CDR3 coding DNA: TGTGCCAGCGGCCGTACCACGGCCGGGGAGCTGTTTTTT.

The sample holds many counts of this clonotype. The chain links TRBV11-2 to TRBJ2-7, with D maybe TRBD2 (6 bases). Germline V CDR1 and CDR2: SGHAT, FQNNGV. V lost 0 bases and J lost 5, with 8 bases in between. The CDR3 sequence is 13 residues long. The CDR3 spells CASSLEAGNEQYF. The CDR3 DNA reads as TGTGCCAGCAGCTTAGAGGCGGGGAACGAGCAGTACTTC.

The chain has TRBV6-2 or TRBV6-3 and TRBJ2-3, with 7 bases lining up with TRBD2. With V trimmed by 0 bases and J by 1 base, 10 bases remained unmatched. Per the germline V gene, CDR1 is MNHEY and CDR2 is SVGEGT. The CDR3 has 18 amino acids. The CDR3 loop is CASSYSMRGGGRTDTQYF. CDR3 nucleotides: TGTGCCAGCAGTTACTCGATGCGCGGCGGGGGACGCACAGATACGCAGTATTTT.

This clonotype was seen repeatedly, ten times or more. CDR3 in amino acids: CASSLEGRSTDTQYF. CDR3 nucleotides: TGTGCCAGCAGCTTGGAGGGTAGGAGCACAGATACGCAGTATTTT. The chain has TRBV7-8 and TRBJ2-3; tentatively, D is TRBD2 (6 bases). Trimming removed 3 bases from V and 0 bases from J, with 10 bases in between. The CDR3 extends over 15 amino acids. Looked up from germline, CDR1 is SGHVS and CDR2 is FQNEAQ. Complete variable domain (other parts from reference TRBV7-8 and TRBJ2-3): GAGVSQSPRYKVAKRGQDVALRCDPISGHVSLFWYQQALGQGPEFLTYFQNEAQLDKSGLPSDRFFAERPEGSVSTLKIQRTQQEDSAVYLCASSLEGRSTDTQYFGPGTRLTVL.

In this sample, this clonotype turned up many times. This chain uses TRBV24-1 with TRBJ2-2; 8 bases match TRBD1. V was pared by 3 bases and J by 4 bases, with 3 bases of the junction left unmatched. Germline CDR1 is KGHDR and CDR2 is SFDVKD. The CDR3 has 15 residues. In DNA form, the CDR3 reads TGTGCCACCAGTGATCTAACAGGGGGCACCGGGGAGCTGTTTTTT. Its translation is CATSDLTGGTGELFF.

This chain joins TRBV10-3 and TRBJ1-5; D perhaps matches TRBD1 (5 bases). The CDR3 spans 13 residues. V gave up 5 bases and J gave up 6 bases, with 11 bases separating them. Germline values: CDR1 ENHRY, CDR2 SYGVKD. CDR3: CAISNQGGQPQHF. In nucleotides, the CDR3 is TGTGCCATCAGTAACCAGGGTGGTCAGCCCCAGCATTTT.

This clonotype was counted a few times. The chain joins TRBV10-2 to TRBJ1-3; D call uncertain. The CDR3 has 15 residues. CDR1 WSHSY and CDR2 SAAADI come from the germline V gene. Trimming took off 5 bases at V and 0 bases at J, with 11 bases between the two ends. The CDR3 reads CASSLNLGSGNTIYF. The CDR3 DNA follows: TGCGCCAGCAGTTTAAACTTGGGCTCTGGAAACACCATATATTTT.

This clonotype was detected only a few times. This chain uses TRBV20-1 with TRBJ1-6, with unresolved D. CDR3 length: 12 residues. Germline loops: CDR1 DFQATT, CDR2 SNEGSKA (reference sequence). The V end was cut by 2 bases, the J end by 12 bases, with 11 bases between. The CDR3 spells CSARPPRKPLHF. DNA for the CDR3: TGCAGTGCTAGACCTCCGAGGAAACCCCTCCACTTT.

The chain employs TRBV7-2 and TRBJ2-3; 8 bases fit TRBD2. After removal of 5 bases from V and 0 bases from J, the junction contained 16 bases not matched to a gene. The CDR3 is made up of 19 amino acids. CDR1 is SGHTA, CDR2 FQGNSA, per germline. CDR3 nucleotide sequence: TGTGCCAGCAGCAACCTTGCGCTAGCGGGCACTTCAAGCACAGATACGCAGTATTTT. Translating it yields CASSNLALAGTSSTDTQYF.

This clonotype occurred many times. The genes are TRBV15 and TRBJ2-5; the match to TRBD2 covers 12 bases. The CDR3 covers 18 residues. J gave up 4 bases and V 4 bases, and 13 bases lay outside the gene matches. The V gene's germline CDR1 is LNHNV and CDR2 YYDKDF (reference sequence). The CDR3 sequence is CATSNLPTSGRGGETQYF. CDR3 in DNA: TGTGCCACCAGCAACCTGCCGACTAGCGGGAGAGGTGGAGAGACCCAGTACTTC.

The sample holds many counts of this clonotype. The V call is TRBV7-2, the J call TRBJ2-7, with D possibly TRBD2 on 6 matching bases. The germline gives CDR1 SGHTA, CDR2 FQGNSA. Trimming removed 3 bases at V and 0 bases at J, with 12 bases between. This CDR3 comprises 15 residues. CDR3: CASSFRGTSSYEQYF. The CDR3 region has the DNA TGTGCCAGCAGCTTCCGGGGGACGAGCTCCTACGAGCAGTACTTC.